This TCR beta chain is from a study of tumor-infiltrating lymphocytes in primary liver carcinoma. Study overall: Each of the samples returned roughly 3.65 to 7.5 million productive TCRbeta reads (a yield similar across tissue types).

Trimming stripped 0 bases from V and 7 bases from J, with 8 bases between. The CDR3 runs 13 residues. CDR1 and CDR2 from the germline V gene are SGHNT and YYREEE (reference sequence). Researchers generated TCR beta cDNA from about 500 ng of total RNA, relying on a constant-region primer. Libraries for TCR beta were built through three nested multiplex PCR rounds, which together made up a slightly modified ARM-PCR procedure. Amplification in the first two PCR rounds was performed using TRBV1-TRBV30 forward primers and a C-beta reverse primer for 10 cycles each. TCRdb recomputed calls from the multiplex PCR reads with MiXCR, one row per CDR3 protein. The sample gives more than 150,000 distinct CDR3 sequences, 50% to 75% of which show up once; approximately 70% is in the top ten. Findings of the study overall: Without sorting, CD4+ versus CD8+ T cell repertoires were not compared.

As to this clonotype: The antigen is unknown.

Germline DNA was also extracted, while the blood RNA originated from unsorted whole blood. The chain has TRBV5-4 and TRBJ2-1; tentative D call: TRBD1 (6 bases). The sequenced sample consisted of peripheral blood. This sequence was found in a man aged 35 to 55 with primary liver carcinoma and hepatitis B virus infection. CDR3 residues: CASSLDQGNEQFF. The CDR3 bases are TGTGCCAGCAGCTTGGATCAGGGGAATGAGCAGTTCTTC.